This TCR beta chain came from a study of technical replicates of blood from several donors. V was clipped by 5 bases and J by 8 bases; unmatched bases: 15. The CDR3 contains 16 residues. Germline V gene lookup returns CDR1 SGHTA and CDR2 FQGNSA. Some clones are missing from TCRdb's copy, which holds only in-frame ones; the method was immunoSEQ multiplex PCR. This sample has around 79,000 clones, with approximately 94% found just once. The genes are TRBV7-2 and TRBJ2-1; 7 bases are a match to TRBD2. The sequenced sample was T cells isolated from PBMCs. This TCR was sampled from a human donor in good health. The CDR3 DNA reads as TGTGCCAGCAGCCAGCTTCCTCGCGGGAGTATGGATGAGCAGTTCTTC. Amino acid sequence: CASSQLPRGSMDEQFF.